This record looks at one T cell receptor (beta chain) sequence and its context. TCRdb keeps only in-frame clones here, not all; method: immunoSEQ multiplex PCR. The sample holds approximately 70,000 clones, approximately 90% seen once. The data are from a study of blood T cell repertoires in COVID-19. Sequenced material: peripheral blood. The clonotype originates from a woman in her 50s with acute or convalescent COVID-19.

CDR3 sequence: CSASGTGTTYEQYF. CDR3 nucleotides: TGCAGTGCTAGTGGGACAGGGACAACCTACGAGCAGTACTTC. The rearrangement uses TRBV20-1 and TRBJ2-7, with 9 bases lining up with TRBD1. The CDR3 sequence is 14 residues long. J gave up 2 bases and V 3 bases, and 5 bases lay outside the gene matches. Germline V gives CDR1 DFQATT, CDR2 SNEGSKA (reference sequence).